These T cell receptor beta chains were read from a single sample in a study of cytomegalovirus exposure and HLA in healthy donors. The protocol was immunoSEQ multiplex PCR, while the TCRdb copy is restricted to in-frame clones and leaves out a portion. The sample records around 130,000 clones, roughly 77% being singletons. Specimen: PBMCs. These receptors all come from a man aged 25-40 years in good health and CMV-seronegative. The CDR3 runs from the conserved cysteine through the conserved F or W. The order of the fields is J gene, D gene, clone size, V gene, CDR3 DNA, CDR3 protein. D genes are given only for firm matches. Clone size is stated in some rows and not others, as once, few, many or a class when expanded.

TRBJ2-2,.,.,TRBV5-1,TGCGCCAGCAGCTTAATACAGGGGAACACCGGGGAGCTGTTTTTT,CASSLIQGNTGELFF
TRBJ2-5,.,.,TRBV7-2,TGTGCCAGCAGCTTAGGGGTGGGGCCAGAGACCCAGTACTTC,CASSLGVGPETQYF
TRBJ2-5,.,.,TRBV6-1,TGTGCCAGCACCCGGGGGTGGGGAGAGACCCAGTACTTC,CASTRGWGETQYF
TRBJ2-7,.,.,TRBV4-3,TGCGCCAGCAGCCAATACACCCGGGGGATGGGCGAGCAGTACTTC,CASSQYTRGMGEQYF
TRBJ2-2,TRBD2,.,TRBV30,TGTGCCTGGAGTGCATTTGGGCTAGCGGGAGGAGGTACCGGGGAGCTGTTTTTT,CAWSAFGLAGGGTGELFF
TRBJ2-5,TRBD2,.,TRBV29-1,TGCAGCGTCAGGAGCGGGGCCTCCGAAGAGACCCAGTACTTC,CSVRSGASEETQYF
TRBJ2-2,TRBD2,.,TRBV5-1,TGCGCCAGCAGCCCGGTGGGACTAGCGGGGACCGGGGAGCTGTTTTTT,CASSPVGLAGTGELFF
TRBJ1-5,TRBD1,once,TRBV19,TGTGCCAGTAGTATCGGACAGGGGTCCAATCAGCCCCAGCATTTT,CASSIGQGSNQPQHF
TRBJ1-3,.,once,TRBV11-2,TGTGCCAGCAGCTTAGCACCAGGGTACGGAAACACCATATATTTT,CASSLAPGYGNTIYF
TRBJ2-3,TRBD1,once,TRBV27,TGTGCCAGCAGTTCTCGACAGGGGGAACCTTCAGATACGCAGTATTTT,CASSSRQGEPSDTQYF
TRBJ1-5,TRBD1,.,TRBV6-6,TGTGCCAGCAGTTACTCCAGGGGGCCTAGCAATCAGCCCCAGCATTTT,CASSYSRGPSNQPQHF
TRBJ2-5,.,.,TRBV6-1,TGTGCCAGCAGTTTCGAGAGCAGCGCCCCCCGATACTTC,CASSFESSAPRYF
TRBJ1-2,TRBD1,.,TRBV28,TGTGCCAGCAGTTTATCCGACAGGGGCTATGGCTACACCTTC,CASSLSDRGYGYTF
TRBJ2-3,TRBD1,.,TRBV5-1,TGCGCCAGCAGCTTGAAGGGACAGGGGGGGGATACGCAGTATTTT,CASSLKGQGGDTQYF
TRBJ1-2,.,.,TRBV6-5,TGTGCCAGCAAACCTTCGGCAGGGGCGGATGGCTACACCTTC,CASKPSAGADGYTF
TRBJ1-1,TRBD1,.,TRBV4-2,TGTGCCAGCAGCCAAGAAATAACAGGGGGCCTTGGAGCTTTCTTT,CASSQEITGGLGAFF
TRBJ2-7,TRBD2,.,TRBV30,TGTGCCTGGAGTGTACTATCTAGCGGGGGGGCTGAGGAGGAGCAGTACTTC,CAWSVLSSGGAEEEQYF
TRBJ2-5,.,.,TRBV21-1,TGTGCCAGCAGCAAAGGGAAGAGGAGGACGGAGACCCAGTACTTC,CASSKGKRRTETQYF
TRBJ2-7,TRBD2,.,TRBV5-1,TGCGCCAGCAGCTTGGCCATTGGCCTAGCGGACTACGAGCAGTACTTC,CASSLAIGLADYEQYF
TRBJ2-5,TRBD2,.,TRBV5-1,TGCGCCAGCAGCTCGAGGGGGGCTAGCGGGTCCTTTCAAGAGACCCAGTACTTC,CASSSRGASGSFQETQYF
TRBJ1-2,.,.,TRBV6-5,TGTGCCAGCAGTTCAGTCGGGGGGGCCTATGGCTACACCTTC,CASSSVGGAYGYTF
TRBJ2-1,TRBD2,.,TRBV9,TGTGCCAGCAGCCAAGGCCTCGGGAGGGTACTGAATGTCTACAATGAGCAGTTCTTC,CASSQGLGRVLNVYNEQFF
TRBJ2-2,.,.,TRBV7-2,TGTGCCAGCAGGGGCTACGAGCTGTTTTTT,CASRGYELFF
TRBJ2-1,TRBD1,.,TRBV10-1,TGCGCCAGCAGTGAGTCGGGGACAGGGGGCCAGTTCTTC,CASSESGTGGQFF
TRBJ2-1,.,.,TRBV28,TGTGCCAGCAGTTCCCTTTTGTCAGGATTAGACTCCTACAATGAGCAGTTCTTC,CASSSLLSGLDSYNEQFF
TRBJ2-3,.,.,TRBV27,TGTGCCAGCAGCCTAGACCTTGGCACAGATACGCAGTATTTT,CASSLDLGTDTQYF
TRBJ2-1,TRBD2,.,TRBV4-1,TGCGCCAGCAGCCAAGTGGTAACGGGAGGGCCGTACAATGAGCAGTTCTTC,CASSQVVTGGPYNEQFF
TRBJ2-7,.,.,TRBV6-6,TGTGCCAGCAGTGCTGACTTATGGCCCTCCTACGAGCAGTACTTC,CASSADLWPSYEQYF
TRBJ2-3,TRBD2,.,TRBV6-1,TGTGCCAGCAGTCTAGGACTAGCGGGAGGGCCGCAATATTTT,CASSLGLAGGPQYF
TRBJ1-2,TRBD1,.,TRBV5-1,TGCGCCAGCAGCACCGGGACAGGCGGGGGCTACACCTTC,CASSTGTGGGYTF
TRBJ2-1,.,.,TRBV7-3,TGTGCCAGCAGCTCGTCGGTTCTCAATGAGCAGTTCTTC,CASSSSVLNEQFF